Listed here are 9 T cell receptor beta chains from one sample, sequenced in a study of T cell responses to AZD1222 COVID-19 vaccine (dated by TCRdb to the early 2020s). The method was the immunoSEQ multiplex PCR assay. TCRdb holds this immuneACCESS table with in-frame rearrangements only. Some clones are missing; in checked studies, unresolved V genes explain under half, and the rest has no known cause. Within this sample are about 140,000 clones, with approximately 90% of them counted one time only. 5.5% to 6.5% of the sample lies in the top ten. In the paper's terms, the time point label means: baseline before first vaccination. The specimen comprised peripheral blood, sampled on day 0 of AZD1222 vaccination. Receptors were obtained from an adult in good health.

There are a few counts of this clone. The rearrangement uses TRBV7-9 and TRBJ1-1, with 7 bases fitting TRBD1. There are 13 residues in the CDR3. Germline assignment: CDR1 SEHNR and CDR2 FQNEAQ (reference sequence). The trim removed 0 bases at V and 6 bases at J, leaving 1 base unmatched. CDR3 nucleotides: TGTGCCAGCAGCTTAGCGCAGGGGGCTGAAGCTTTCTTT. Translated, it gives CASSLAQGAEAFF.

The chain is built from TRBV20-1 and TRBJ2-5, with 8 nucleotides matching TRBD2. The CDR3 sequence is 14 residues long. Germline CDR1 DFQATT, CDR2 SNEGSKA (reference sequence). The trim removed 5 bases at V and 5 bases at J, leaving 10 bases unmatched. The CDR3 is CSARAGGAAETQYF. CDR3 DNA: TGCAGTGCTCGTGCGGGAGGTGCGGCCGAGACCCAGTACTTC.

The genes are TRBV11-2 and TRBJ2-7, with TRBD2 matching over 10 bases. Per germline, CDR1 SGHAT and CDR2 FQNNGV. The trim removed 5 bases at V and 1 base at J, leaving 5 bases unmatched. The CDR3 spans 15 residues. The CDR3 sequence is CASSPRTSGSYEQYF. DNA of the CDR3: TGTGCCAGCAGCCCCCGGACTAGCGGATCCTACGAGCAGTACTTC.

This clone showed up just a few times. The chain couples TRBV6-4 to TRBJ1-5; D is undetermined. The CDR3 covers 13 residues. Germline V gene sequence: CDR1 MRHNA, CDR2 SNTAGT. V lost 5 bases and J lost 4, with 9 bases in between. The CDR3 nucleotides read TGTGCCAGCAGTCGGGAGCTAAATCAGCCCCAGCATTTT. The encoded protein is CASSRELNQPQHF.

CDR3 nucleotide sequence: TGTGCCAGCAGTGACTCTAGGGTTAGCTCCTACAATGAGCAGTTCTTC. As protein: CASSDSRVSSYNEQFF. This sequence joins TRBV6-4 and TRBJ2-1, with D uncertain. The CDR3 is 16 amino acids. The V and J ends lost 0 bases and 0 bases respectively, with 9 bases between them. The germline CDR1 and CDR2 sequences are MRHNA and SNTAGT.

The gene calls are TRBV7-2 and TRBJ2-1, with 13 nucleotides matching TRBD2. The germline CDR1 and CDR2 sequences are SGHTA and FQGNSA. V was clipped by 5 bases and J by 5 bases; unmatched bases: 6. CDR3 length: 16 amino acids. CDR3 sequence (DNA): TGTGCCAGCAGCGCTACTAGCGGGAGGGTGAACAATGAGCAGTTCTTC. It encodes CASSATSGRVNNEQFF.

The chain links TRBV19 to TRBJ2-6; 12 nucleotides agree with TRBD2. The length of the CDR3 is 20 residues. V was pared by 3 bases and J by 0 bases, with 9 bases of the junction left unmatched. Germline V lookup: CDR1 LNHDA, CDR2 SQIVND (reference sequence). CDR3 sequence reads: CASSIKTSGSLGSGANVLTF. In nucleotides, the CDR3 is TGTGCCAGTAGTATCAAGACTAGCGGGAGCTTAGGCTCTGGGGCCAACGTCCTGACTTTC.

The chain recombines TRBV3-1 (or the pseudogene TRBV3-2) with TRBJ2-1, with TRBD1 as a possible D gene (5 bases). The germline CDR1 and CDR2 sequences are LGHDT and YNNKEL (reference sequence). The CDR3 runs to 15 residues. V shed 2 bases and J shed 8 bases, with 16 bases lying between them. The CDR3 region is CASSQWARDSYEQFF. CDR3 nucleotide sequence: TGTGCCAGCAGCCAATGGGCCAGGGATTCCTATGAGCAGTTCTTC.

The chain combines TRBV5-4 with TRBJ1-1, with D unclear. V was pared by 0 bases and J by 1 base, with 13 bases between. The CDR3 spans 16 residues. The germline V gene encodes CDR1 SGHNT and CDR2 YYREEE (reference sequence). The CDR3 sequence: CASSLEGPRGNTEAFF. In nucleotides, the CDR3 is TGTGCCAGCAGCTTGGAAGGGCCCCGTGGGAACACTGAAGCTTTCTTT.